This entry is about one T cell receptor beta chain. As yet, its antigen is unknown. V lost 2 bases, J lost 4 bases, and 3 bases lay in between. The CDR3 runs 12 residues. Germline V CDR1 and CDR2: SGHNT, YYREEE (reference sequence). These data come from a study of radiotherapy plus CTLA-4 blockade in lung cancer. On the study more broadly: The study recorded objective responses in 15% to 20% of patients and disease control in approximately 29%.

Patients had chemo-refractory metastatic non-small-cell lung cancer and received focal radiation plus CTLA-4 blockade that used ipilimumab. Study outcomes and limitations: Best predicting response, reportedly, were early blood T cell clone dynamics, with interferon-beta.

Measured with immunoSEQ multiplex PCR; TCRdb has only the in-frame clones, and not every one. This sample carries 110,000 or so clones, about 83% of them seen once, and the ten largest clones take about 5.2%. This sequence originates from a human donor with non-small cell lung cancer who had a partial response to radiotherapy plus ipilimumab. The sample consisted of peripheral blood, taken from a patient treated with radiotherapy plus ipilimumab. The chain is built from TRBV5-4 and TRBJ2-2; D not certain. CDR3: CASSFSTGELFF. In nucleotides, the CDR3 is TGTGCCAGCAGCTTTAGCACCGGGGAGCTGTTTTTT.